This TCR beta chain derives from a study of T cell responses to AZD1222 COVID-19 vaccine. Trimming pared 3 bases from V and 8 bases from J, leaving 10 bases between. Germline V gives CDR1 MGHDK, CDR2 SYGVNS. This CDR3 has 12 amino acids. TCRdb keeps only in-frame clones here, not all; method: immunoSEQ multiplex PCR. The sample lists some 110,000 clones; around nine tenths were seen once. This clonotype was obtained from an adult in good health. The V call is TRBV25-1, the J call TRBJ1-2; possibly TRBD1 for D (6 bases). The starting material was peripheral blood, obtained on day 0 of AZD1222 vaccination. CDR3: CASSEQGLGYTF. DNA of the CDR3: TGTGCCAGCAGTGAGCAGGGGCTCGGCTACACCTTC.